Here is one TCR beta chain with its context. The data were obtained in a study of blood T cell repertoires in COVID-19. Study context: Italy, Spain and the United States were the sources of the convalescent and acute COVID-19 samples. The analysed material was cDNA or gDNA that came from T cells, B-cell-depleted T cells, or PBMCs.

In the original workflow: Reference gene primer amplification gave nucleated cell count estimates. Data came from immunoSEQ multiplex PCR; TCRdb stores just in-frame clones and leaves some out. The DNA was the basis for D and trimming; V, J and clone size are from that table. Of about 670,000 clones in the sample, around 90% are singletons; the top ten hold about 0.26%. The CDR3 is 17 amino acids. CDR1 and CDR2 from the germline V gene are LGHNT and FRNRAP. V shed 0 bases and J shed 2 bases, with 14 bases lying between them. The sample consisted of peripheral blood. The J gene is TRBJ1-5, the V gene TRBV12-5; unclear D gene. The receptor was derived from a woman under 30 with acute or convalescent COVID-19. CDR3 nucleotide sequence: TGTGCTAGTGGTTTGGTACTGACTAATCGAGGCAATCAGCCCCAGCATTTT. Protein product: CASGLVLTNRGNQPQHF. The full variable domain, completed using reference TRBV12-5 and TRBJ1-5, is DARVTQTPRHKVTEMGQEVTMRCQPILGHNTVFWYRQTMMQGLELLAYFRNRAPLDDSGMPKDRFSAEMPDATLATLKIQPSEPRDSAVYFCASGLVLTNRGNQPQHFGDGTRLSIL.